These 23 T cell receptor beta chains came from one sample sequenced in a study of cytomegalovirus exposure and HLA in healthy donors. The PCR contained 60 Vbeta and 13 Jbeta primers. This table comes from immunoSEQ multiplex PCR, and its TCRdb copy is limited to in-frame clones, with some not included. Altogether some 200,000 clones are present, around 79% being singletons, with the ten largest covering more than 0.35%. What was sequenced was PBMCs. The receptors originated from a male donor in good health and CMV-seropositive.

The J gene is TRBJ1-2, the V gene TRBV10-3; D is undetermined. The CDR3 is 13 amino acids. The germline V gene encodes CDR1 ENHRY and CDR2 SYGVKD. Trimming removed 7 bases at V and 6 bases at J, with 15 bases between. CDR3 region: CAINSLGGDGYTF. CDR3 sequence (DNA): TGTGCCATCAACTCCCTAGGCGGCGATGGCTACACCTTC.

This clone was found a few times. This chain links TRBV5-5 with TRBJ2-3, with 9 bases aligning to TRBD2. Unmatched junction bases numbered 10, after V lost 4 bases and J lost 4 bases. In germline, CDR1 is SGHKS, CDR2 YYEKEE (reference sequence). This CDR3 is built from 16 residues. In DNA, the CDR3 is TGTGCCAGCAGCCGCAGCGGGGGGAGTCGGGCAGATACGCAGTATTTT. Translation: CASSRSGGSRADTQYF.

The chain combines TRBV4-1 with TRBJ2-1; 11 bases agree with TRBD2. The J segment lost 8 bases and the V segment lost 4 bases, leaving 13 bases of the junction unmatched. Germline V CDR1 and CDR2: MGHRA, YSYEKL. The CDR3 covers 17 residues. Here the CDR3 reads CASSPNPSGGTGYEQFF. In DNA, the CDR3 is TGCGCCAGCAGCCCGAACCCTAGCGGGGGGACAGGCTATGAGCAGTTCTTC.

The J gene is TRBJ2-7, the V gene TRBV18; 9 bases agree with TRBD2. The CDR3 loop spans 16 amino acids. Germline lookup yields CDR1 KGHSH and CDR2 LQKENI. The V segment lost 0 bases and the J segment 3 bases; nucleotides outside the gene matches: 6. CDR3 in amino acids: CASSPPGLAGHYEQYF. The CDR3 nucleotides are TGTGCCAGCTCACCACCTGGGCTAGCGGGGCACTACGAGCAGTACTTC.

V is TRBV28 and J is TRBJ2-7; TRBD2 matches at 8 bases. TRBJ2-1 matches the DNA end more closely, so the J call is doubtful. CDR1 and CDR2 from the germline V gene are MDHEN and SYDVKM. This CDR3 comprises 15 residues. The CDR3 DNA reads as TGTGCCAGCAGGCGTGCGGGGGGAGACTACAATGAGCAGTTCTTC. This codes for CASRRAGGDYNEQFF.

The chain carries TRBV19 and TRBJ2-2, with 9 bases identical to TRBD2. J lost 6 bases, V lost 7 bases, and 12 bases had no gene match. The CDR3 runs 16 residues. Per germline, CDR1 LNHDA and CDR2 SQIVND (reference sequence). The chain's CDR3 is CASTPLAGDRAGELFF. The CDR3 DNA is TGTGCCAGTACACCCTTAGCGGGAGATCGTGCCGGGGAGCTGTTTTTT.

The V gene is TRBV7-9, the J gene TRBJ1-2; TRBD1 agrees at 9 bases. Germline-derived CDR1 and CDR2 are SEHNR and FQNEAQ (reference sequence). The V and J ends lost 3 bases and 2 bases, in that order; junction bases with no gene match: 4. This CDR3 is built from 15 residues. The CDR3 loop reads CASSFDRGFNYGYTF. The CDR3 DNA is TGTGCCAGCAGCTTCGACAGGGGGTTCAACTATGGCTACACCTTC. Combining the CDR3 with reference TRBV7-9 and TRBJ1-2 gives the whole variable domain DTGVSQNPRHKITKRGQNVTFRCDPISEHNRLYWYRQTLGQGPEFLTYFQNEAQLEKSRLLSDRFSAERPKGSFSTLEIQRTEQGDSAMYLCASSFDRGFNYGYTFGSGTRLTVV.

V usage is TRBV5-4 and J usage is TRBJ1-4, with 7 bases fitting TRBD1. Germline CDR1 SGHNT, CDR2 YYREEE (reference sequence). V dropped 6 bases and J dropped 7; count of bases not matched to a gene: 6. The CDR3 sequence is 13 residues long. In nucleotides, the CDR3 is TGTGCCAGCACTGTACAGGGGAGTGAAAAACTGTTTTTT. As protein: CASTVQGSEKLFF.

The chain carries TRBV6-5 and TRBJ1-1; D unresolved. Germline CDR1 reads MNHEY; CDR2 reads SVGAGI. V was cut by 4 bases and J by 10 bases, with 19 bases left in between. The length of the CDR3 is 14 residues. The CDR3 here is CASSSLATRYGAFF. The CDR3 DNA reads TGTGCCAGCAGTTCCCTAGCCACAAGGTACGGAGCTTTCTTT.

The chain uses TRBV5-1 and TRBJ2-1; D is perhaps TRBD1 (6 bases). V gave up 2 bases and J gave up 6 bases, with 12 bases separating them. This CDR3 has 14 residues. CDR1 and CDR2 (germline): SGHRS, YFSETQ. The CDR3 loop reads CASSFLPQGNEQFF. The DNA for the CDR3 is TGCGCCAGCAGCTTTTTACCACAGGGCAATGAGCAGTTCTTC. The entire variable domain, with the rest obtained from reference TRBV5-1 and TRBJ2-1, is as follows: KAGVTQTPRYLIKTRGQQVTLSCSPISGHRSVSWYQQTPGQGLQFLFEYFSETQRNKGNFPGRFSGRQFSNSRSEMNVSTLELGDSALYLCASSFLPQGNEQFFGPGTRLTVL.

The V and J genes are TRBV9 and TRBJ2-1; 9 bases match TRBD2. Germline V gene lookup returns CDR1 SGDLS and CDR2 YYNGEE. V shed 0 bases and J 7 bases; nucleotides not matched to a gene: 5. CDR3 length equals 15 residues. The CDR3 is CASSVGIAGENEQFF. CDR3 DNA: TGTGCCAGCAGCGTAGGGATAGCGGGAGAGAATGAGCAGTTCTTC.

This chain uses TRBV5-8 with TRBJ2-7; 8 bases match TRBD2. The germline CDR1 and CDR2 sequences are SGHTS and YDEGEE. J gave up 2 bases and V 5 bases, and 9 bases lay outside the gene matches. The CDR3 spans 15 residues. This chain's CDR3 is CASRRTTSGTYEQYF. The CDR3 DNA sequence: TGTGCCAGCAGACGTACCACTAGCGGCACCTACGAGCAGTACTTC.

V is TRBV19 and J is TRBJ2-2; possibly TRBD2 for D (5 bases). Trimming stripped 6 bases from V and 5 bases from J, with 19 bases between. This CDR3 spans 16 amino acids. CDR1 and CDR2 from the germline V gene are LNHDA and SQIVND (reference sequence). This chain's CDR3 is CASSLGLLVGTGELFF. CDR3 nucleotide sequence: TGTGCCAGTAGCCTAGGACTGCTCGTTGGGACCGGGGAGCTGTTTTTT.

The chain links TRBV2 to TRBJ2-5; the D gene is possibly TRBD2 (7 bases). The CDR3 covers 14 residues. Trimming left V 8 bases short and J 7 bases short, with 20 bases between. CDR1 is SNHLY and CDR2 is FYNNEI in the germline V gene. The CDR3 is CASPEGGRGGTQYF. The CDR3 DNA sequence: TGTGCCAGCCCTGAGGGGGGGCGCGGCGGGACCCAGTACTTC.

The table lists this clone with a few counts. The chain combines TRBV5-4 with TRBJ1-4, with a tentative D call TRBD1 (5 bases). Germline CDR1 and CDR2: SGHNT and YYREEE (reference sequence). The V end lost 4 bases, the J end lost 8 bases, and 15 bases lay between the germline ends. The CDR3 sequence is 14 residues long. The CDR3, as DNA: TGTGCCAGCAGCGAGACAGTCTCGGGCGAAAAACTGTTTTTT. It is translated as CASSETVSGEKLFF.

The chain uses TRBV7-6 and TRBJ1-4, with TRBD1 matching 8 bases. Germline lookup yields CDR1 SGHVS and CDR2 FNYEAQ. The ends lost 2 bases at V and 8 bases at J; junction bases unmatched: 7. The CDR3 has 15 amino acids. CDR3 loop: CASSLTGGSSEKLFF. The CDR3, as DNA: TGTGCCAGCAGCTTAACAGGGGGGTCGAGCGAAAAACTGTTTTTT. The full variable domain, completed using reference TRBV7-6 and TRBJ1-4, is GAGVSQSPRYKVTKRGQDVALRCDPISGHVSLYWYRQALGQGPEFLTYFNYEAQQDKSGLPNDRFSAERPEGSISTLTIQRTEQRDSAMYRCASSLTGGSSEKLFFGSGTQLSVL.

V usage is TRBV25-1 and J usage is TRBJ2-1, with 11 bases aligning to TRBD2. With 6 bases clipped from V and 1 base from J, the junction kept 2 bases outside the gene matches. The CDR3 runs 15 residues. The germline gives CDR1 MGHDK, CDR2 SYGVNS. This CDR3 is CASRTSGISYNEQFF. The CDR3 DNA sequence: TGTGCCAGCAGGACTAGCGGGATTTCCTACAATGAGCAGTTCTTC.

The gene calls are TRBV6-5 and TRBJ2-3; no reliable D call. V gave up 2 bases and J gave up 4 bases, with 7 bases separating them. CDR3 length: 13 amino acids. From germline, CDR1 is MNHEY and CDR2 SVGAGI. The CDR3 nucleotides read TGTGCCAGCAGTTACGGCCCGCCAGATACGCAGTATTTT. Translated: CASSYGPPDTQYF.

This rearrangement joins TRBV5-8 to TRBJ1-2; D is undetermined. Trimming removed 0 bases from V and 7 bases from J, with 13 bases in between. The CDR3 runs 14 residues. The germline V gene has CDR1 SGHTS and CDR2 YDEGEE. The CDR3 spells CASSLDAGTSGYTF. DNA for the CDR3: TGTGCCAGCAGCTTGGATGCAGGCACCAGTGGCTACACCTTC.

Notes on this clone: Other nucleotide sequences in the sample specify the same CDR3. The genes are TRBV28 and TRBJ1-5; D may be TRBD1 (5 bases). Germline lookup yields CDR1 MDHEN and CDR2 SYDVKM. This CDR3 spans 14 amino acids. The V end lost 3 bases, the J end lost 0 bases, and 6 bases lay between the germline ends. CDR3 nucleotides: TGTGCCAGCAGTTTGGGGGGTAGCAATCAGCCCCAGCATTTT. This translates into CASSLGGSNQPQHF. Together with reference TRBV28 and TRBJ1-5, the CDR3 gives the full variable domain: DVKVTQSSRYLVKRTGEKVFLECVQDMDHENMFWYRQDPGLGLRLIYFSYDVKMKEKGDIPEGYSVSREKKERFSLILESASTNQTSMYLCASSLGGSNQPQHFGDGTRLSIL.

The rearrangement uses TRBV4-3 and TRBJ2-3; 16 nucleotides line up with TRBD2. The CDR3 runs 22 residues. Germline assignment: CDR1 LGHNA and CDR2 YSLEER. The V gene end was trimmed by 1 base and the J gene end by 1 base; junction bases not matched to a gene: 14. The CDR3 DNA reads TGCGCCAGCAGCCAAGCTCTCACGGCCGGGACTAGCGGGAGGGGAGGCACAGATACGCAGTATTTT. Its protein is CASSQALTAGTSGRGGTDTQYF.

To note about this clone: An end of the junction differs from the germline gene, which may be a read error. The chain's CDR3 is CASRLRAEGGFENTEAFF. The CDR3 DNA reads as TGTGCCAGCCGCTTGCGGGCAGAGGGGGGGTTTGAGAACACTGAAGCTTTCTTT. V is TRBV7-3 and J is TRBJ1-1, with D possibly being TRBD1 (6 bases). The V gene's germline CDR1 is SGHTA and CDR2 FQGTGA. This CDR3 is 18 amino acids long.

This sequence joins TRBV2 and TRBJ1-1, with D possibly matching TRBD1 (6 bases). The CDR3 consists of 15 residues. The germline gives CDR1 SNHLY, CDR2 FYNNEI. Deletions cut 7 bases from V and 0 bases from J, with 15 bases between. As DNA, the CDR3 is TGTGCCAGCACTGGGGGGGGCACACTGAACACTGAAGCTTTCTTT. Translating gives CASTGGGTLNTEAFF.